The present entry profiles one T cell receptor (beta chain) with its context. This specimen belongs to a study of shared T cell receptors in the human thymus. V shed 4 bases and J shed 4 bases, with 16 bases lying between them. The CDR3 consists of 15 residues. The germline V gene has CDR1 MGHRA and CDR2 YSYEKL. TCRdb's table, derived via immunoSEQ multiplex PCR, lists solely in-frame clones and lacks some. The top ten clones hold more than 0.009% of a sample with hundreds of thousands of clones, about 87% of them seen once. This sample also belongs to another study, concerning human thymus T cells. As that study records: Corrective surgery for congenital heart defects was being performed on the healthy Finnish infants who were the donors. It looked as if thymic and blood repertoires used V and J genes in a biased way. Unrelated individuals reportedly shared highly overlapping thymic TCR repertoires.

The chain recombines TRBV4-1 with TRBJ1-2; D may be TRBD1 (6 bases). Sequenced input: thymocytes. The origin of this receptor is a boy under two years old with a congenital heart defect. The CDR3 nucleotides are TGCGCCAGCAGCCGGGACCGGGACACTATCTATGGCTACACCTTC. It codes for CASSRDRDTIYGYTF.